The clone carrying this T cell receptor beta chain was counted a few times. Trimming removed 3 bases from V and 5 bases from J; junction bases left unmatched: 7. The CDR3 covers 16 residues. Germline lookup yields CDR1 SEHNR and CDR2 FQNEAQ (reference sequence). Assay: immunoSEQ multiplex PCR; the TCRdb copy retains only in-frame clones and omits some. This table has around 260,000 clones, approximately 86% appearing once. The data belong to a study of blood T cell repertoires in COVID-19. This rearrangement joins TRBV7-9 to TRBJ2-2; 9 bases are shared with TRBD2. What was sequenced was peripheral blood. The clonotype was recovered from a man in his thirties or forties with active or convalescent COVID-19. CDR3: CASSFPKRGETGELFF. In DNA, the CDR3 is TGTGCCAGCAGCTTCCCGAAGCGGGGGGAAACCGGGGAGCTGTTTTTT. Full variable domain (rest looked up from reference TRBV7-9 and TRBJ2-2): DTGVSQNPRHKITKRGQNVTFRCDPISEHNRLYWYRQTLGQGPEFLTYFQNEAQLEKSRLLSDRFSAERPKGSFSTLEIQRTEQGDSAMYLCASSFPKRGETGELFFGEGSRLTVL.